One and the same sample provided the 3 T cell receptor beta chains below, sequenced in a study of response to subunit inactivated influenza vaccine. Using its own MiXCR run on the RT-PCR reads, TCRdb lists one record per CDR3 protein. The repertoire holds hundreds of thousands of distinct CDR3 sequences, with approximately 18% as singletons. The input for sequencing was PBMCs from blood, taken roughly 5 days after vaccination. These receptors all stem from a man aged 45-65 years who received an inactivated influenza vaccine.

V is TRBV18 and J is TRBJ2-3, with a possible D match to TRBD2 (5 bases). CDR1 is KGHSH and CDR2 is LQKENI in the germline V gene. V dropped 2 bases and J dropped 4 bases, with 10 bases sitting between them. The CDR3 contains 14 residues. This chain's CDR3 is CASSPEGRADTQYF. The DNA for the CDR3 is TGTGCCAGCTCACCAGAGGGTCGGGCAGATACGCAGTATTTT.

J is TRBJ2-3 and V is TRBV7-8; 14 bases agree with TRBD2. The germline CDR1 and CDR2 sequences are SGHVS and FQNEAQ. This CDR3 has 14 amino acids. V dropped 6 bases and J dropped 12; count of bases not matched to a gene: 8. This CDR3 is CASSLSGTSGRQYF. CDR3 bases: TGTGCCAGCAGTCTTTCCGGGACTAGCGGGAGACAGTATTTT.

This clonotype was detected many times. This chain links TRBV12-3 or TRBV12-4 with TRBJ2-7, with a possible D match to TRBD1 (6 bases). CDR3 length: 13 residues. V dropped 3 bases and J dropped 3 bases, with 9 bases sitting between them. The chain's CDR3 is CASSFSRGYEQYF. The CDR3 nucleotides read TGTGCCAGCAGTTTTAGCAGGGGCTACGAGCAGTACTTC.